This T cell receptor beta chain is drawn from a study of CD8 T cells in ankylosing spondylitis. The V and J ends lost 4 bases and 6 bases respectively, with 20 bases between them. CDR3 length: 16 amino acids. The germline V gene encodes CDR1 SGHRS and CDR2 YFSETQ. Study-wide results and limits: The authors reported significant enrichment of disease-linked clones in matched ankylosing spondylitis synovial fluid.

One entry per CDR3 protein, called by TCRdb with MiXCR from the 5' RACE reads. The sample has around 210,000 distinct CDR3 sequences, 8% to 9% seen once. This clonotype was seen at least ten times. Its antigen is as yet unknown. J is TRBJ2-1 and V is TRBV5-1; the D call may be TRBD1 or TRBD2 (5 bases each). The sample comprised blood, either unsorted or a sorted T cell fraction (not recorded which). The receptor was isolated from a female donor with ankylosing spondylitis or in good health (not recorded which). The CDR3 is CASSTGTLGGLNEQFF. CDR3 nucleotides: TGCGCCAGCAGCACCGGGACCCTCGGTGGCCTCAATGAGCAGTTCTTC.